This T cell receptor beta chain emerged from a study of CD8 T cells in Susac syndrome (dated by TCRdb to the late 2010s). In terms of the full investigation: The study used repertoire sequencing to test whether antigen drove CD8+ T cell activation and differentiation in Susac syndrome. Study-wide findings and limitations: The number of individuals in the TCR sequencing and HLA analysis was acknowledged as relatively small.

Peripheral blood CD8+ and CD4+ T cells from healthy donors, Susac syndrome patients and multiple sclerosis patients were profiled using high-throughput TCR beta sequencing. Healthy donors were age- and sex-matched controls. CD8+ TEMRA cells were enriched by FACS, while bulk CD8+ and CD4+ T cells were purified by magnetic negative isolation. Blood was collected in EDTA tubes and processed within 24 hours, with PBMCs isolated through density gradient centrifugation. PBMCs destined for TCR sequencing were cryopreserved in liquid nitrogen and later thawed in a 37 °C water bath. Purity of sorted or isolated CD4+, CD8+ and CD8+ TEMRA cells was at least 90%. RNA was extracted with the RNeasy kit and about 0.5 to 1 ug was reverse transcribed using random hexamers. The immunoSEQ multiplex PCR assay, which covers 54 Vbeta and 13 Jbeta segments, was used to amplify TCR beta CDR3 regions. PCR amplification bias was corrected by using a synthetic template baseline for primer optimization and computational correction. The paper's data handling went like this. Reads were annotated to V, D and J genes per IMGT and analyzed with immunoSEQ Analyzer, keeping only productive sequences. Clonality was calculated as one minus the Shannon entropy normalized by log2 of the number of productive unique sequences. For each patient and control, public and private clones were evaluated within the 100 most prevalent clones. Susac-specific clones were defined as absent from healthy and MS cohorts, around 980 published viral clones and other ImmuneACCESS disease sequences. TCRdb reran the public reads through fastp at Q25 and MiXCR, keeping productive beta chains. Each record represents a unique CDR3 protein, reported with the most common genes and DNA among its rows. TCRdb's processing, not the authors' own work, is the source of the V and J calls. The sample has approximately 120,000 distinct CDR3 sequences on record, over 90% of them singletons. Clones ranked in the top ten supply over 0.12% of the sample.

The germline V gene supplies CDR1 SGHTA and CDR2 FQGTGA. Its CDR3 holds 14 amino acids, cysteine through phenylalanine. The retained sequence is limited to the CDR3, 42 bases, with the frame set at the first base. V is pruned by 5 bases and J by 5 bases, leaving 6 bases of the junction without a gene match. Regarding this clonotype: Which antigen it targets is not known. Base quality data are lacking; no much larger clone is found one base away.

The sample consisted of CD4+ T cells from PBMCs. The receptor was derived from a human donor in good health. The rearranged chain carries TRBV7-3 and TRBJ2-3, and 8 bases in between align with TRBD2. This receptor carries the CDR3 CASSQRAGGDTQYF. The sequenced DNA: TGTGCCAGCAGCCAACGCGCGGGAGGAGATACGCAGTATTTT. Joined to the reference TRBV7-3 and TRBJ2-3 proteins, this CDR3 gives the full variable domain: GAGVSQTPSNKVTEKGKYVELRCDPISGHTALYWYRQSLGQGPEFLIYFQGTGAADDSGLPNDRFFAVRPEGSVSTLKIQRTERGDSAVYLCASSQRAGGDTQYFGPGTRLTVL.